This T cell receptor beta chain was recorded in a study of T cell repertoires in ileal Crohn's disease. About the research overall: At surgery, about 36% of patients smoked, with median disease duration roughly 7.7 years. All patients had surgery for stricturing (61%) or penetrating (about 40%) disease. Notes on the study in general: Active smokers at surgery had more clonal expansions than non-smokers.

On this clone: The antigen is unknown.

Generated by immunoSEQ multiplex PCR, the TCRdb table keeps only in-frame clones and is missing some. The data show 7,300 or so clones, about 91% seen once. Germline trimming cut 1 base from V and 9 bases from J; bases unmatched to any gene: 1. The V gene's germline CDR1 is GTSNPN and CDR2 SVGIG (reference sequence). This CDR3 region has 13 residues. This TCR derives from an adult with Crohn's disease. The J gene is TRBJ2-1, the V gene TRBV30, with 12 bases lining up with TRBD2. Source material: ileal tissue. Written as DNA, the CDR3 is TGTGCCTGGAGTGGACTAGCGGGAGCTGAGCAGTTCTTC. Residues: CAWSGLAGAEQFF.